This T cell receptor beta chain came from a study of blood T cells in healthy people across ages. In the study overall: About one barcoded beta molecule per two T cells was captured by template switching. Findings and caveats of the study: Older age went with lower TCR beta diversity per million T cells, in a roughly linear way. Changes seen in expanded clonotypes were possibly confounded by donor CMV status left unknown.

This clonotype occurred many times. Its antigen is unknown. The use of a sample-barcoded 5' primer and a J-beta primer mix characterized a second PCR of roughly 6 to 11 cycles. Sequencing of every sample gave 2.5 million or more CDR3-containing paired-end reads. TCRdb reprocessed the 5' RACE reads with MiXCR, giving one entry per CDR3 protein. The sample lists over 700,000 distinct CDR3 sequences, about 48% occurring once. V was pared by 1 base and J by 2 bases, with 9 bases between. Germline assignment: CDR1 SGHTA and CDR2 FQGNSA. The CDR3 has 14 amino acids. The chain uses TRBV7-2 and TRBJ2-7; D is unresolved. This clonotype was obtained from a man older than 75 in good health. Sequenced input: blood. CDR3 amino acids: CASSLGINTYEQYF. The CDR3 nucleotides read TGTGCCAGCAGCTTAGGAATTAATACCTACGAGCAGTACTTC.